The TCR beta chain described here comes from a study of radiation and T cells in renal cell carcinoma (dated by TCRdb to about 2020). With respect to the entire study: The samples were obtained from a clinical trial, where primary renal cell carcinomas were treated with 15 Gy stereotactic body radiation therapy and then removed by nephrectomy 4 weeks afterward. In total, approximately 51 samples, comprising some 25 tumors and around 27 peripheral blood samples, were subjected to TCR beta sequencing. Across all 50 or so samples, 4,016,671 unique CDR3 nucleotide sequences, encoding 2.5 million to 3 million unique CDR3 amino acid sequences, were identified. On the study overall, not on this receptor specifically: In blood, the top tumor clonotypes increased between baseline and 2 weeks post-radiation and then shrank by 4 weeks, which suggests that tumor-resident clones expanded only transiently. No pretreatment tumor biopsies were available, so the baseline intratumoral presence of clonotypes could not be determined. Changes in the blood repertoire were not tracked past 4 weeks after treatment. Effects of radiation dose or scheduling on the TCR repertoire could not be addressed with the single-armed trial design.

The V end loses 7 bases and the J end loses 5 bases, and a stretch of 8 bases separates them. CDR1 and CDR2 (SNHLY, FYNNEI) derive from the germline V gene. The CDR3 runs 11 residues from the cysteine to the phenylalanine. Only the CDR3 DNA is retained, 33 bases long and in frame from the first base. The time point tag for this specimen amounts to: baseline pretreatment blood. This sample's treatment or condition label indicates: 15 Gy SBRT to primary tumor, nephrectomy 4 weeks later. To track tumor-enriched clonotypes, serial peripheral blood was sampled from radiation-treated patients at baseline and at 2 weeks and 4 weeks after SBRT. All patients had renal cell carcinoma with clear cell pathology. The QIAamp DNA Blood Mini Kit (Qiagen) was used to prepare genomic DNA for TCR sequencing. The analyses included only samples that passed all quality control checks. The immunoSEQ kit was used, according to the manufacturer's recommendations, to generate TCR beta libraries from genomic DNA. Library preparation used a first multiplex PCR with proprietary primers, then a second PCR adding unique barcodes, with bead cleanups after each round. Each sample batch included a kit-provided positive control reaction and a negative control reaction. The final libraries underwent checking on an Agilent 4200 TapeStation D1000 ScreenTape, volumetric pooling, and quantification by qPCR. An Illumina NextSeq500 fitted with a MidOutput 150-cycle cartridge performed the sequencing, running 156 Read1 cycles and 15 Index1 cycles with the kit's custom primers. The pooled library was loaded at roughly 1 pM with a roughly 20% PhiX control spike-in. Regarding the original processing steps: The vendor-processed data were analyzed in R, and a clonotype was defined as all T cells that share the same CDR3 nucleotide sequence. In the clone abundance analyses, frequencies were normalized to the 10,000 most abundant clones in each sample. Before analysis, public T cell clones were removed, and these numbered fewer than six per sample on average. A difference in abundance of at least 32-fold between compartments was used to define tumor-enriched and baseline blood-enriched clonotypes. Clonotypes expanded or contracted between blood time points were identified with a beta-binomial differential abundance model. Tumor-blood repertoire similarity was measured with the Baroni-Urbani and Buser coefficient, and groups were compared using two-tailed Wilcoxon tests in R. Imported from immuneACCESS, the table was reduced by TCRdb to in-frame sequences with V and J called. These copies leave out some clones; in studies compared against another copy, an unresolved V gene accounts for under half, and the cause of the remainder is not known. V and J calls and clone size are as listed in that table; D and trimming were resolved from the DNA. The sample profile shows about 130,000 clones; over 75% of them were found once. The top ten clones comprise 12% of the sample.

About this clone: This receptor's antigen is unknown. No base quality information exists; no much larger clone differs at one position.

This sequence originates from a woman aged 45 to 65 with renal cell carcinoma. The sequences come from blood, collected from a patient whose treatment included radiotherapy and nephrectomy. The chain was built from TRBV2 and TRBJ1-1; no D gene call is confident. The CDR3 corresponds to CASTRGTEAFF. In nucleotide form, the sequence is TGTGCCAGCACTCGGGGTACTGAAGCTTTCTTT.